This T cell receptor (beta chain) was obtained from a study of CD8+ T cells in alopecia areata. CD4, CD8alpha, NKG2D, NKG2ACE and other markers were used to sort pooled cutaneous lymph node cells. Study-wide results and caveats: Against the mouse data, patients shared TCRs less clearly, possibly for HLA reasons. Lesional scalp, notably in alopecia totalis/universalis, had clonality above that of normal scalp. Scalp sample sequencing also detects resident alphabeta T cells of normal skin.

This clone was seen a few times. Its antigen is not identified. All gene names here are mouse names. The CDR3 extends 4 residues past the end of the read, so its final part is completed from the germline J gene. Trimming cost V 3 bases and J 3 bases; bases outside gene matches: 7. Germline V CDR1 and CDR2: NSHNY, SYGAGN. This CDR3 contains 17 residues. RNA extraction and reverse transcription yielded cDNA as sequencing template. Clones were sequenced by immunoSEQ multiplex PCR, and TCRdb holds only the in-frame ones, with some missing. The sample yields about 300,000 clones, without any singletons. This chain connects TRBV13-1 to TRBJ2-2; TRBD2 aligns across 11 bases. The clonotype comes from a C3H/HeJ mouse with alopecia areata. MHC haplotype: H2-k. The sample comprised CD4+ T cells sorted from a lymph node. The DNA read from the CDR3 is TGTGCCAGCAGTGGCGACTGGGGGGGTGGGGACACCGGG. It encodes CASSGDWGGGDTG. The full CDR3 protein is CASSGDWGGGDTGQLYF.